This T cell receptor beta chain came from a study of cytomegalovirus exposure and HLA in healthy donors. The study ran its PCR with 60 Vbeta and 13 Jbeta primers. Produced via immunoSEQ multiplex PCR; TCRdb's table is partial and in-frame only. Here the sample spans about 130,000 clones, about 85% being singletons. CDR3 length equals 13 residues. J gave up 8 bases and V 7 bases, and 6 bases lay outside the gene matches. Germline CDR1 and CDR2: LGHNT and FRNRAP. The receptor was derived from a boy younger than 18 in good health and CMV-seronegative. The genes are TRBV12-5 and TRBJ2-1, with 9 bases aligning to TRBD2. The specimen sequenced was PBMCs. DNA for the CDR3: TGTGCTAGTGTTCGGGCGGGAGGGTATGAGCAGTTCTTC. Encoded protein: CASVRAGGYEQFF.